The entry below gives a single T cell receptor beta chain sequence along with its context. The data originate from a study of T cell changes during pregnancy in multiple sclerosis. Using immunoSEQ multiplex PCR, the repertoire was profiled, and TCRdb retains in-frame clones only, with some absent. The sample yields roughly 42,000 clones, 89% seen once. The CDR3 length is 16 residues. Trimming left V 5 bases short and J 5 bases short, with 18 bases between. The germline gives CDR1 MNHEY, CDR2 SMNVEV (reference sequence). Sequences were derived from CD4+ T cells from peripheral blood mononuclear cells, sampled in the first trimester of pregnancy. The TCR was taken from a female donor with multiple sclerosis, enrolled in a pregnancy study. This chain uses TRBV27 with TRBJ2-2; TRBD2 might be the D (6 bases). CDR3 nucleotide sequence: TGTGCCAGCAGTCCCCGGACCGGTGCGGGAACCGGGGAGCTGTTTTTT. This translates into CASSPRTGAGTGELFF.